This TCR beta chain was profiled in a study of CXCR3-negative and CXCR3-positive naive CD8 T cells. Looked up from germline, CDR1 is MGHDK and CDR2 is SYGVNS. The CDR3 has 16 residues. In the case of this clonotype: As yet, its antigen is unknown.

The authors prepared UMI-labeled TRB cDNA libraries by 5' RACE. TCRdb reprocessed the 5' RACE reads and reports one entry per CDR3 protein, with no DNA. Its clone listing holds roughly 86,000 distinct CDR3 sequences. At hundreds of thousands of cells each, triplicate sorts were carried out for each CD8+ T cell subset. Naive CD8+ T lymphocytes were specified as CD45RO-CCR7+CD27+CD95-. Overall study results and limits: Diversity ran similarly high across both naive subsets but far lower in memory CD8+ cells. Against CXCR3-negative naive cells, CXCR3-positive naive cells showed more hydrophobic TRB CDR3s.

This sequence joins TRBV25-1 and TRBJ1-2; TCRdb names TRBD1, which stays unverified in the absence of DNA. The TCR was taken from a human donor in good health. Some clones in this sample may be carry-over from other donors' samples. The specimen sequenced was naive CXCR3- CD8+ T cells from blood. Subset indicated: CD45RO-CCR7+CD27+CD95- naive CD8+ T cells lacking CXCR3 (TNR3-). The CDR3 loop is CASSGGGPTNLYGYTF.